What follows are 9 T cell receptor beta chains derived from one specimen sequenced in a study of T cell repertoires in cytomegalovirus infection. The antigens for these receptors are not known. TCRdb re-analysed the reads in MiXCR, keeping a single row per CDR3 protein. There are under 850,000 distinct CDR3 sequences in the sample; around a third occur only once, and 15% to 20% lies in the top ten. The sequences come from cultured PBMCs, collected from culture after CMV antigen stimulation. These receptors all stem from a human donor in good health (CMV status not recorded). Some clones in this sample may be carry-over from other donors' samples.

This clonotype was observed a handful of times. J is TRBJ2-2 and V is TRBV19; TRBD1 aligns across 10 bases. The germline gives CDR1 LNHDA, CDR2 SQIVND (reference sequence). V shed 10 bases and J 5 bases; nucleotides not matched to a gene: 22. This CDR3 has 19 amino acids. The DNA for the CDR3 is TGTGCCACCCGATCCGGGACAGGGGTCCCATCGGGAGAGACCGGGGAGCTGTTTTTT. Translating it yields CATRSGTGVPSGETGELFF.

The V call is TRBV19, the J call TRBJ1-3, with D perhaps matching TRBD1 (6 bases). The CDR3 has 15 amino acids. Per the germline V gene, CDR1 is LNHDA and CDR2 is SQIVND (reference sequence). Between the trimmed V and J ends, which lost 6 bases and 7 bases, there was a span of 19 bases. The CDR3 DNA follows: TGTGCCAGTAGGCTGACAGGCTTGGGAGCGAACACCATATATTTT. Translating it yields CASRLTGLGANTIYF.

This clonotype has more than one count but fewer than ten. The V call is TRBV2, the J call TRBJ2-7, with TRBD1 matching over 9 bases. Germline trimming cut 5 bases from V and 6 bases from J; bases unmatched to any gene: 11. Germline V gene lookup returns CDR1 SNHLY and CDR2 FYNNEI. The CDR3 length is 15 residues. The DNA of the CDR3 is TGTGCCAGCAGTACCCGCCGGACAGGGGAAGGCGAGCAGTACTTC. Translating it yields CASSTRRTGEGEQYF.

The chain combines TRBV20-1 with TRBJ1-4, with D perhaps TRBD1 (5 bases). This CDR3 contains 16 residues. The V end was cut by 1 base, the J end by 0 bases, with 12 bases between. CDR1 is DFQATT, CDR2 SNEGSKA, per germline (reference sequence). The CDR3 coding sequence is TGCAGTGCTAGAGTTGCCGACAGTGCAACTAATGAAAAACTGTTTTTT. Translating it yields CSARVADSATNEKLFF.

The chain has TRBV20-1 and TRBJ1-1, with TRBD1 matching 7 bases. The CDR3 totals 16 residues. Germline loops: CDR1 DFQATT, CDR2 SNEGSKA (reference sequence). The J segment lost 0 bases and the V segment lost 6 bases, leaving 13 bases of the junction unmatched. The CDR3 is CSALKLGQAVNTEAFF. CDR3 DNA sequence: TGCAGTGCACTAAAGTTAGGACAGGCGGTGAACACTGAAGCTTTCTTT.

This clonotype was counted only a few times. V gene TRBV6-6 combines with J gene TRBJ2-3, with 9 bases fitting TRBD2. Trimming took 4 bases from V and 3 from J; bases not matched to a gene: 8. Germline V CDR1 and CDR2: MNHNY, SVGAGI (reference sequence). The CDR3 spans 16 residues. The CDR3 DNA is TGTGCCAGCAGTTCCCATCCTAGCGGGGTTACAGATACGCAGTATTTT. This sequence encodes CASSSHPSGVTDTQYF.

This clonotype was counted a few times. V gene TRBV12-3 or TRBV12-4 combines with J gene TRBJ2-6; TRBD1 agrees at 8 bases. The CDR3 consists of 16 residues. Unmatched junction bases numbered 5, after V lost 6 bases and J lost 1 base. CDR3: CASRATGGSGANVLTF. The DNA of the CDR3 is TGTGCCAGCAGGGCCACAGGGGGATCTGGGGCCAACGTCCTGACTTTC.

This clonotype showed up just a few times. The rearrangement uses TRBV5-1 and TRBJ1-1; 9 positions agree with TRBD1. V lost 4 bases and J lost 0; bases outside the gene matches: 7. CDR1 and CDR2 from the germline V gene are SGHRS and YFSETQ. This CDR3 region has 16 residues. CDR3 residues: CASSESGTGMNTEAFF. The CDR3 nucleotides read TGCGCCAGCAGCGAGTCCGGGACAGGGATGAACACTGAAGCTTTCTTT. The full variable domain, rest sourced from reference TRBV5-1 and TRBJ1-1, is KAGVTQTPRYLIKTRGQQVTLSCSPISGHRSVSWYQQTPGQGLQFLFEYFSETQRNKGNFPGRFSGRQFSNSRSEMNVSTLELGDSALYLCASSESGTGMNTEAFFGQGTRLTVV.

This sequence joins TRBV20-1 and TRBJ2-3; no clear D gene. Germline assignment: CDR1 DFQATT and CDR2 SNEGSKA (reference sequence). V was pared by 3 bases and J by 2 bases, with 9 bases between. This CDR3 spans 13 amino acids. CDR3 in DNA: TGCAGTGCTAGCCGGCAGTTCACAGATACGCAGTATTTT. Its translation: CSASRQFTDTQYF.